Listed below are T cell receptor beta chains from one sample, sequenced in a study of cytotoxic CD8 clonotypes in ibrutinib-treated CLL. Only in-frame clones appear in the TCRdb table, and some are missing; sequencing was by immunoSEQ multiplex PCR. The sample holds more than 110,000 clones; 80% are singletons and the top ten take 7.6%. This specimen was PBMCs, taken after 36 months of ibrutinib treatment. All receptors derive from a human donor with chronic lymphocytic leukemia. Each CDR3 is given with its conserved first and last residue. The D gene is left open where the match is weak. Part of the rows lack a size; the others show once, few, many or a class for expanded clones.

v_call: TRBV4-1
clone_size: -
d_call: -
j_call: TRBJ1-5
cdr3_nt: TGCGCCAGCAGCCGGCATACAGGGTCTGGTAGCAATCAGCCCCAGCATTTT
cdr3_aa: CASSRHTGSGSNQPQHF

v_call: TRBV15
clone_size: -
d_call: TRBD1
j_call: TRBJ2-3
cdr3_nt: TGTGCCACCAACCCGGACAGGGGGGAGGATACGCAGTATTTT
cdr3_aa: CATNPDRGEDTQYF

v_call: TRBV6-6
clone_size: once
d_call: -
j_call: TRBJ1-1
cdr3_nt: TGTGCCAGCAGTTCCACGACAGCTATGAACACTGAAGCTTTCTTT
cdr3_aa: CASSSTTAMNTEAFF

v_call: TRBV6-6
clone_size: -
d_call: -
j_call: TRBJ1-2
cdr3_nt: TGTGCCAGCAGTTACTCGGCAGCAATGAGGAACTATGGCTACACCTTC
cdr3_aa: CASSYSAAMRNYGYTF

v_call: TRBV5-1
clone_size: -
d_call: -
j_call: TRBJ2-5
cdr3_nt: TGCGCCAGCAGCTTGGGCGGGACCATATCGGGCCAGGAGACCCAGTACTTC
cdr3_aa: CASSLGGTISGQETQYF

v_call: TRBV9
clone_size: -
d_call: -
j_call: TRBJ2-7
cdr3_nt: TGTGCCAGCAGCGTCGCTGGGACCTACGAGCAGTACTTC
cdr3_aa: CASSVAGTYEQYF

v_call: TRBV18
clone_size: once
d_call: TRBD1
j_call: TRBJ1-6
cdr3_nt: TGTGCCAGCTCACGGGACAGGTCTAATTCACCCCTCCACTTT
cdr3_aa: CASSRDRSNSPLHF

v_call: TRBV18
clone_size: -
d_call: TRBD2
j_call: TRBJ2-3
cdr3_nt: TGTGCCAGCTCACCACGGGCGGGAGGGCCCACAGATACGCAGTATTTT
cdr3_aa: CASSPRAGGPTDTQYF

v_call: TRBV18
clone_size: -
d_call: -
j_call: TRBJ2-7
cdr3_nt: TGTGCCAGCTCACTTTCGAGGGGTTACGGACGGGAGCAGTACTTC
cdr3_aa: CASSLSRGYGREQYF

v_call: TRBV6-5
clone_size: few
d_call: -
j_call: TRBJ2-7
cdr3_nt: TGTGCCAGCAGAACCTCGAGCTGGGGGTCCTACGAGCAGTACTTC
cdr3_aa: CASRTSSWGSYEQYF

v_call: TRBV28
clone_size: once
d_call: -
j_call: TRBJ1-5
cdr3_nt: TGTGCCAGCTGGCCTGGCAATAGCAATCAGCCCCAGCATTTT
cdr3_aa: CASWPGNSNQPQHF

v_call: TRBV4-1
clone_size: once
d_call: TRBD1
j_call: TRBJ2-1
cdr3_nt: TGCGCCAGCAGCCAAGACAATGGACAGGGGGGTCATGAGCAGTTCTTC
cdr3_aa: CASSQDNGQGGHEQFF

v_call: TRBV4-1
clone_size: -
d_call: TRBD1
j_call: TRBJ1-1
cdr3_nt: TGCGCCAGCAATACCGGGACAGGGGCCCTAAAGACTGAAGCTTTCTTT
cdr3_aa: CASNTGTGALKTEAFF

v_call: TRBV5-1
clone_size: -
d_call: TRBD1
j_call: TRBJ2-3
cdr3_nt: TGCGCCAGCAGCCCGGGGACAGGGGGTTCCCCTAGCGGAATCACAGATACGCAGTATTTT
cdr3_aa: CASSPGTGGSPSGITDTQYF

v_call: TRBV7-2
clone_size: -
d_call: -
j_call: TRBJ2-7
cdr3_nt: TGTGCCAGCAGCTTAGATGGGGGATGGGAGCAGTACTTC
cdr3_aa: CASSLDGGWEQYF

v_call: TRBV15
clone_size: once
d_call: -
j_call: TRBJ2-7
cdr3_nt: TGTGCCACCAGCGACGACACCCGTGGGTCCTACGAGCAGTACTTC
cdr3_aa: CATSDDTRGSYEQYF

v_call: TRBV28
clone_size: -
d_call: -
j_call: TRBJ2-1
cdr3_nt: TGTGCCAGCAGTTTATCACTAGACCAGTTCTTC
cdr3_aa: CASSLSLDQFF

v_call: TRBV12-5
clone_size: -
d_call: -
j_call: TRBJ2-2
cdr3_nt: TGTGCTAGTGGTTTGGTCTCGCCTACTCTGCTCCGGGACGACGGGAAGGTCGGGGAGCTGTTTTTT
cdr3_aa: CASGLVSPTLLRDDGKVGELFF